The entry below gives a single T cell receptor (beta chain) sequence along with its context. No antigen is known for it. This specimen belongs to a study of identical twins. Regarding the study as a whole: Models underestimated TCR alpha sharing (out-of-frame) in monozygotic twins.

MiXCR, applied by TCRdb to the 5' RACE reads, yields one record per CDR3 protein. Of more than 600,000 distinct CDR3 sequences detected, roughly 18% appear once; the ten largest clones hold roughly 14%. The V gene's germline CDR1 is KGHSH and CDR2 LQKENI. The germline V and J ends were trimmed by 4 bases and 8 bases, with 9 bases remaining between them. CDR3 length: 12 amino acids. This same sample was also taken into another study, of T cells expressing NK-cell markers. From that second work: Underlying the TCR beta repertoires were sorted CD3+CD56+NKG2C+, CD3+CD56+NKG2C- and CD3+CD56-NKG2C+ T cells. In the group of eight sequenced donors, seven were HCMV-seropositive and one was seronegative. Dominant NKG2C+ clonotypes were found to form about 1.0-7.0% of CD8+ T cells in about 6 donors.

The chain has TRBV18 and TRBJ1-5; unclear D gene. Specimen: PBMCs. The clonotype comes from a woman between 18 and 29 years old in good health. CDR3 loop: CASSLPGKPQHF. The DNA of the CDR3 is TGTGCCAGCTCACTTCCCGGTAAGCCCCAGCATTTT.